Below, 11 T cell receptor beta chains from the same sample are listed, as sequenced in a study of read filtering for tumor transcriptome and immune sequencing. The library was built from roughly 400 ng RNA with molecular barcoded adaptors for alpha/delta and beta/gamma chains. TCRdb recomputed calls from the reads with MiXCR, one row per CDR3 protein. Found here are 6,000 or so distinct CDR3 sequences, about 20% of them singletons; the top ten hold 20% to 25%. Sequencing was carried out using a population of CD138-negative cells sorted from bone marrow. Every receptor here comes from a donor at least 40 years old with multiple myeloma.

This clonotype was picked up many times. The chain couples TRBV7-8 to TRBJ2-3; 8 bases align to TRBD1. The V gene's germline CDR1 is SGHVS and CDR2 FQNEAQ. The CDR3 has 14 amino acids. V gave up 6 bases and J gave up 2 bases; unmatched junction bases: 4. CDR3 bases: TGTGCCAGCAGATGGGACAGGTACACAGATACGCAGTATTTT. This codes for CASRWDRYTDTQYF.

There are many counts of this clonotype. CDR3 in amino acids: CASSSGRLAGLIPNEQFF. The CDR3 region has the DNA TGTGCCAGCAGCTCGGGAAGACTAGCGGGACTAATACCGAATGAGCAGTTCTTC. The rearrangement links TRBV7-9 to TRBJ2-1; 11 bases agree with TRBD2. The CDR3 totals 18 residues. Germline V gene sequence: CDR1 SEHNR, CDR2 FQNEAQ (reference sequence). The J segment lost 7 bases and the V segment lost 4 bases, leaving 15 bases of the junction unmatched.

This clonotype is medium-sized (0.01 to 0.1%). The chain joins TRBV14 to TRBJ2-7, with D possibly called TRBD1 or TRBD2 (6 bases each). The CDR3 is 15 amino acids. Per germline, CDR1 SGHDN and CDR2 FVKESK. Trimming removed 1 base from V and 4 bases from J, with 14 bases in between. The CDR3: CASSQASTGAYEQYF. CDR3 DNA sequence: TGTGCCAGCAGCCAAGCTTCAACGGGGGCGTACGAGCAGTACTTC.

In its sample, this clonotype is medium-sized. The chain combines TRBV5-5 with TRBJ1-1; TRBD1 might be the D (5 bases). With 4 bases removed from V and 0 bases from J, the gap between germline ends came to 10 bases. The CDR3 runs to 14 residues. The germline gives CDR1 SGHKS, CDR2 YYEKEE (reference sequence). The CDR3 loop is CASSAGTLNTEAFF. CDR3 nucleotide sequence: TGTGCCAGCAGCGCCGGGACGTTGAACACTGAAGCTTTCTTT.

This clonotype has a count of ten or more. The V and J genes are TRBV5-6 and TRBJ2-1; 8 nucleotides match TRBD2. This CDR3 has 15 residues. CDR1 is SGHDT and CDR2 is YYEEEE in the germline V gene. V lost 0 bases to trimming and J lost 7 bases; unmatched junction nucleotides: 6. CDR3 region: CASSLAGGPNNEQFF. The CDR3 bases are TGTGCCAGCAGCTTGGCGGGAGGGCCGAATAATGAGCAGTTCTTC.

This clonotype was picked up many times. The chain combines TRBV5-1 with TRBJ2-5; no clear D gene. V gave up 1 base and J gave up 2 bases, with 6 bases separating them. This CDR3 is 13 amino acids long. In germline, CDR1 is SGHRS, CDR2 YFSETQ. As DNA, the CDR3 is TGCGCCAGCAGCTTGATGTTTCAAGAGACCCAGTACTTC. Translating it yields CASSLMFQETQYF.

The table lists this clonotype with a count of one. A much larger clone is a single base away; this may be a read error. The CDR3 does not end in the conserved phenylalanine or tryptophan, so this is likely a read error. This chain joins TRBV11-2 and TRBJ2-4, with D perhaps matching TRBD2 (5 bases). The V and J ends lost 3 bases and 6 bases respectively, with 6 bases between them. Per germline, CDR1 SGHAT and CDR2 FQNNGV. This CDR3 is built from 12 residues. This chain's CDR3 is CASSFGVNIQYL. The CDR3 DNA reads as TGTGCCAGCAGCTTCGGGGTAAACATTCAGTACTTG.

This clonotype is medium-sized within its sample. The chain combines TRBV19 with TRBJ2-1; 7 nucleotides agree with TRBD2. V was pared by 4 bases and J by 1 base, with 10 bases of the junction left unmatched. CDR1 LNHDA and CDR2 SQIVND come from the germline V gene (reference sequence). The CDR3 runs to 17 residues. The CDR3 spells CASSTKGGSTSYNEQFF. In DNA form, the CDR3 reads TGTGCCAGTAGTACCAAAGGCGGGAGTACATCCTACAATGAGCAGTTCTTC.

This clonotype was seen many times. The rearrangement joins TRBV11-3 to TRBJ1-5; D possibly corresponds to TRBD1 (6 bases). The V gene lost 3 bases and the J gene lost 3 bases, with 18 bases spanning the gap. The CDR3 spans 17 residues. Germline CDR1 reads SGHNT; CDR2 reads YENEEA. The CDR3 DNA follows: TGTGCCAGCAGCTTGGGCAGGGGATATAGATACAATCAGCCCCAGCATTTT. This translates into CASSLGRGYRYNQPQHF.

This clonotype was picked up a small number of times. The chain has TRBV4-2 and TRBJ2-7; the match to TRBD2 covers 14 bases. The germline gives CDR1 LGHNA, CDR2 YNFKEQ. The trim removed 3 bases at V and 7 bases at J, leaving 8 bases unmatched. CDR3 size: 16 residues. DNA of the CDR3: TGTGCCAGCAGCCACGGACTAGCGGGAGGCCTGGGAGAGCAGTACTTC. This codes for CASSHGLAGGLGEQYF.

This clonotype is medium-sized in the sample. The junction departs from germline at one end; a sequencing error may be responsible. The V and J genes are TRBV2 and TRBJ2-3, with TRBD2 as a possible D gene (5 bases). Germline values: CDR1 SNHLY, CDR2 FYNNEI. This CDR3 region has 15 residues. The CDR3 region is CASSEWRIAADTQYF. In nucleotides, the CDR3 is TGTGCTAGCAGTGAGTGGAGGATTGCAGCAGATACGCAGTATTTT.